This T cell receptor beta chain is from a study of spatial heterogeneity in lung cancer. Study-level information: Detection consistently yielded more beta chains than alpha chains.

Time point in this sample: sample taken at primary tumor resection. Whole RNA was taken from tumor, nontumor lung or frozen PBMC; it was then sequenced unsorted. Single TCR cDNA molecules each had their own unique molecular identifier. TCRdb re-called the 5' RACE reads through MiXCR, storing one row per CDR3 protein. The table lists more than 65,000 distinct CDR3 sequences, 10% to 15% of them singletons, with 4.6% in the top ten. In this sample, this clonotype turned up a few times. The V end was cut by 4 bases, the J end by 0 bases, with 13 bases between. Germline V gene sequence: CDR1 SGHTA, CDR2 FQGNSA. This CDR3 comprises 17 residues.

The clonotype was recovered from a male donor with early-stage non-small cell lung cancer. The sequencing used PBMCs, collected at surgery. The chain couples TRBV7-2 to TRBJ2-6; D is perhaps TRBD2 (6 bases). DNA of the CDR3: TGTGCCAGCAGCTCCCGGGACGGGGGCTCTGGGGCCAACGTCCTGACTTTC. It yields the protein CASSSRDGGSGANVLTF.